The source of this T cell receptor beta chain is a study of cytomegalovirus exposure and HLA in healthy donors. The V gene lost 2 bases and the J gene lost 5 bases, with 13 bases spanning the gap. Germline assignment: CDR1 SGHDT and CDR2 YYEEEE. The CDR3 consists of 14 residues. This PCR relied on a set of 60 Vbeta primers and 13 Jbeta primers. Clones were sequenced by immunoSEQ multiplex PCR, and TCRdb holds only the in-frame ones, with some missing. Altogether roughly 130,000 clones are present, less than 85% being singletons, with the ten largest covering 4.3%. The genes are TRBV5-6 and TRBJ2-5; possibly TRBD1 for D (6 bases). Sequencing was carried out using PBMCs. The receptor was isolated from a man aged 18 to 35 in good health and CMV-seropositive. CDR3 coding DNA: TGTGCCAGCAGCTTAAGGGGGAGAGGGGAGACCCAGTACTTC. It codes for CASSLRGRGETQYF. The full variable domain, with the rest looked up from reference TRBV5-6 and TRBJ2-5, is DAGVTQSPTHLIKTRGQQVTLRCSPKSGHDTVSWYQQALGQGPQFIFQYYEEEERQRGNFPDRFSGHQFPNYSSELNVNALLLGDSALYLCASSLRGRGETQYFGPGTRLLVL.